The clone carrying this T cell receptor (beta chain) was detected only once. Other DNA sequences within the sample encode an identical CDR3. Clones were sequenced by immunoSEQ multiplex PCR, and TCRdb holds only the in-frame ones, with some missing. The sample has about 68,000 clones, about nine tenths seen once; the top ten hold around 1.6%. The record originates from a study of T cell changes during pregnancy in multiple sclerosis. The germline V gene has CDR1 SNHLY and CDR2 FYNNEI. The ends were cut back, 2 bases at V and 0 bases at J, with 7 bases in the middle. CDR3 length equals 14 residues. The chain employs TRBV2 and TRBJ1-2; D may be TRBD1 (6 bases). The receptor was isolated from a female donor with multiple sclerosis, enrolled in a pregnancy study. This sample comprised peripheral blood, obtained in the third trimester of pregnancy. CDR3 bases: TGTGCCAGCAGTGAACAGGGGCCTAACTATGGCTACACCTTC. This sequence encodes CASSEQGPNYGYTF.